The 3 T cell receptor beta chains below all came from one sample that was sequenced in a study of blood T cell repertoires in COVID-19. TCRdb's copy holds only in-frame clones and misses some; the assay was immunoSEQ multiplex PCR. The table records approximately 300,000 clones, around 87% of them present only once. The source material was peripheral blood. The receptors were gathered from a man in his fifties with active or convalescent COVID-19.

This clone has just one count. The rearrangement links TRBV7-3 to TRBJ1-2, with 8 bases that match TRBD1. Trimming cost V 5 bases and J 2 bases; bases outside gene matches: 16. The germline CDR1 and CDR2 sequences are SGHTA and FQGTGA. The CDR3 spans 18 residues. Here the CDR3 DNA reads TGTGCCAGCAGCCCAACAAGCGCTGGGGCAGGGGGCAACTATGGCTACACCTTC. Translated, it gives CASSPTSAGAGGNYGYTF.

The chain joins TRBV2 to TRBJ2-5; 13 nucleotides align to TRBD2. Germline assignment: CDR1 SNHLY and CDR2 FYNNEI. The junction had 3 bases not matched to a gene; V was cut back by 4 bases and J by 7 bases. The CDR3 covers 14 residues. CDR3 protein: CASSVRTSGGTQYF. The CDR3 DNA sequence: TGTGCCAGCAGTGTAAGGACTAGCGGGGGGACCCAGTACTTC.

The chain links TRBV29-1 to TRBJ1-1; possibly TRBD1 for D (6 bases). This CDR3 spans 14 amino acids. V was pared by 5 bases and J by 3 bases, with 16 bases between. The germline V gene encodes CDR1 SQVTM and CDR2 ANQGSEA. The CDR3: CSVQGGQGDTEAFF. The CDR3, as DNA: TGCAGCGTTCAAGGGGGGCAGGGAGACACTGAAGCTTTCTTT.